The 32 T cell receptor beta chains listed next were all sequenced from one sample in a study of blood T cell repertoires in COVID-19. TCRdb keeps only in-frame clones here, not all; method: immunoSEQ multiplex PCR. This sample has fewer than 70,000 clones; 86% occur once, and the top ten carry 1.4%. Sequenced: peripheral blood. These receptor sequences come from a woman aged 60 to 75 with acute or convalescent COVID-19.

This clone has just a few counts. The chain recombines TRBV19 with TRBJ1-1, with D maybe TRBD1 (5 bases). This CDR3 contains 13 residues. Germline V CDR1 and CDR2: LNHDA, SQIVND (reference sequence). V lost 3 bases and J lost 6, with 11 bases in between. CDR3 sequence (DNA): TGTGCCAGTAGTATTGCCAGGGTCGCTGAAGCTTTCTTT. It encodes CASSIARVAEAFF.

About this clone itself: A junction boundary mismatches the germline segment, possibly from a read error. This sequence joins TRBV19 and TRBJ2-1, with D tentatively TRBD2 (6 bases). Per the germline V gene, CDR1 is LNHDA and CDR2 is SQIVND (reference sequence). CDR3 size: 17 residues. CDR3 region: CASSDPGSSGSYSEQFF. The CDR3 coding sequence is TGTGCCAGTAGTGACCCTGGGTCGTCCGGGAGCTACAGTGAGCAGTTCTTC.

The chain carries TRBV9 and TRBJ1-2; TRBD1 aligns across 9 bases. The junction had 1 base not matched to a gene; V was cut back by 2 bases and J by 2 bases. The CDR3 has 14 amino acids. Germline lookup yields CDR1 SGDLS and CDR2 YYNGEE. CDR3 nucleotides: TGTGCCAGCAGCGTTGGACAGGGGAACTATGGCTACACCTTC. Protein: CASSVGQGNYGYTF.

The chain recombines TRBV9 with TRBJ1-2, with 8 bases aligning to TRBD1. This CDR3 region has 12 residues. Trimming cost V 0 bases and J 8 bases; bases outside gene matches: 0. Germline V CDR1 and CDR2: SGDLS, YYNGEE. CDR3 region: CASSVAGGGYTF. In nucleotides, the CDR3 is TGTGCCAGCAGCGTAGCAGGGGGCGGCTACACCTTC.

This chain uses TRBV5-6 with TRBJ1-6; D call uncertain. The V end was cut by 2 bases, the J end by 5 bases, with 8 bases between. The germline CDR1 and CDR2 sequences are SGHDT and YYEEEE. This CDR3 contains 14 residues. CDR3 nucleotide sequence: TGTGCCAGCAGCTTTGGGCAGGATAATTCACCCCTCCACTTT. Its protein is CASSFGQDNSPLHF.

This chain joins TRBV5-1 and TRBJ2-3; the match to TRBD2 covers 11 bases. This CDR3 is 16 amino acids long. CDR1 is SGHRS and CDR2 is YFSETQ in the germline V gene. Trimming at V came to 5 bases and at J to 2 bases, leaving 7 bases not matched to a gene. The CDR3 DNA sequence: TGCGCCAGCAGATCCTTAGCGGGGGGGCCCACAGATACGCAGTATTTT. Its translation: CASRSLAGGPTDTQYF.

This clone is judged medium-sized. V is TRBV27 and J is TRBJ2-3; TRBD2 might be the D (7 bases). The V end lost 5 bases, the J end lost 2 bases, and 17 bases lay between the germline ends. Germline values: CDR1 MNHEY, CDR2 SMNVEV (reference sequence). The CDR3 loop spans 16 amino acids. Here the CDR3 reads CASSPNLGGPTDTQYF. CDR3 DNA sequence: TGTGCCAGCAGTCCGAATCTCGGGGGGCCCACAGATACGCAGTATTTT.

The J gene is TRBJ1-2, the V gene TRBV5-4; D may be TRBD1 (5 bases). Trimming took off 3 bases at V and 4 bases at J, with 13 bases between the two ends. CDR3 length: 14 residues. Germline lookup yields CDR1 SGHNT and CDR2 YYREEE (reference sequence). The CDR3 DNA reads as TGTGCCAGCAGCTGGCCGGGACTTAGCTATGGCTACACCTTC. This encodes CASSWPGLSYGYTF. The variable domain in full, with the rest retrieved from reference TRBV5-4 and TRBJ1-2, is ETGVTQSPTHLIKTRGQQVTLRCSSQSGHNTVSWYQQALGQGPQFIFQYYREEENGRGNFPPRFSGLQFPNYSSELNVNALELDDSALYLCASSWPGLSYGYTFGSGTRLTVV.

The chain is built from TRBV27 and TRBJ1-5; TRBD1 aligns across 7 bases. Germline trimming cut 5 bases from V and 0 bases from J; bases unmatched to any gene: 16. This CDR3 has 19 amino acids. Germline V lookup: CDR1 MNHEY, CDR2 SMNVEV (reference sequence). CDR3 loop: CASSPSRGLRGISNQPQHF. The CDR3 bases are TGTGCCAGCAGTCCCTCCCGGGGACTCAGGGGGATTAGCAATCAGCCCCAGCATTTT.

This clone was counted only a few times. V is TRBV28 and J is TRBJ1-2; D is ambiguous. Per germline, CDR1 MDHEN and CDR2 SYDVKM. The CDR3 spans 13 residues. V shed 1 base and J shed 6 bases, with 9 bases lying between them. In DNA form, the CDR3 reads TGTGCCAGCAGTTTATATCTGACTGATGGCTACACCTTC. Translated: CASSLYLTDGYTF.

The chain has TRBV7-2 and TRBJ2-5; TRBD1 aligns across 10 bases. Trimming cost V 7 bases and J 2 bases; bases outside gene matches: 13. The CDR3 spans 17 residues. Per the germline V gene, CDR1 is SGHTA and CDR2 is FQGNSA. CDR3 nucleotide sequence: TGTGCCAGCAACTATTTTAGTGGGACAGGGGTTCAAGAGACCCAGTACTTC. Translating gives CASNYFSGTGVQETQYF.

The chain carries TRBV6-5 and TRBJ1-3; D is unresolved. This CDR3 contains 13 residues. From germline, CDR1 is MNHEY and CDR2 SVGAGI. V lost 5 bases, J lost 0 bases, and 5 bases lay in between. The CDR3 loop reads CASSLTSGNTIYF. CDR3 DNA sequence: TGTGCCAGCAGTCTAACCTCTGGAAACACCATATATTTT.

The rearrangement uses TRBV19 and TRBJ1-4; D is unclear. The V end was cut by 4 bases, the J end by 6 bases, with 15 bases between. This CDR3 contains 15 residues. In germline, CDR1 is LNHDA, CDR2 SQIVND (reference sequence). The CDR3 region is CASSSRTGSYEKLFF. In DNA form, the CDR3 reads TGTGCCAGTAGTAGCCGGACGGGGAGTTATGAAAAACTGTTTTTT. Filled out from reference TRBV19 and TRBJ1-4, the complete variable domain reads DGGITQSPKYLFRKEGQNVTLSCEQNLNHDAMYWYRQDPGQGLRLIYYSQIVNDFQKGDIAEGYSVSREKKESFPLTVTSAQKNPTAFYLCASSSRTGSYEKLFFGSGTQLSVL.

The V gene is TRBV6-6, the J gene TRBJ2-7; D not certain. Germline-derived CDR1 and CDR2 are MNHNY and SVGAGI (reference sequence). The ends were cut back, 0 bases at V and 3 bases at J, with 9 bases in the middle. CDR3 length: 14 residues. The CDR3 nucleotides read TGTGCCAGCAGTTACTCGTCAGGCTTCTACGAGCAGTACTTC. As protein: CASSYSSGFYEQYF.

The chain combines TRBV6-5 with TRBJ1-1, with D tentatively TRBD1 (5 bases). Germline CDR1 is MNHEY and CDR2 is SVGAGI. The CDR3 length is 14 residues. Trimming shortened V by 0 bases and J by 4 bases, and 9 bases separated the two germline ends. CDR3: CASSYSWGGTEAFF. DNA of the CDR3: TGTGCCAGCAGTTACTCGTGGGGGGGCACTGAAGCTTTCTTT.

This clone was observed a few times. The CDR3 region has the DNA TGTGCCAGCAGTTTAAGTTTTTCGGGGGACAGGGTTGGTAATTCACCCCTCCACTTT. This codes for CASSLSFSGDRVGNSPLHF. This chain joins TRBV27 and TRBJ1-6; 9 bases fit TRBD1. The CDR3 runs 19 residues. Per the germline V gene, CDR1 is MNHEY and CDR2 is SMNVEV (reference sequence). Unmatched junction bases numbered 14, after V lost 2 bases and J lost 6 bases.

The chain couples TRBV14 to TRBJ2-1; 10 nucleotides align to TRBD2. The V gene end was trimmed by 0 bases and the J gene end by 11 bases; junction bases not matched to a gene: 13. CDR1 and CDR2 (germline): SGHDN, FVKESK. The CDR3 has 17 amino acids. The DNA of the CDR3 is TGTGCCAGCAGCCAAGATTCCCTAGCGGGGGCCTCTAAGAAGCAGTTCTTC. This translates into CASSQDSLAGASKKQFF. Based on the CDR3 plus reference TRBV14 and TRBJ2-1, the full variable domain is EAGVTQFPSHSVIEKGQTVTLRCDPISGHDNLYWYRRVMGKEIKFLLHFVKESKQDESGMPNNRFLAERTGGTYSTLKVQPAELEDSGVYFCASSQDSLAGASKKQFFGPGTRLTVL.

The CDR3 DNA reads as TGTGCCAGTAGTGCTCCACGGGGGGTGGGAAGAGAAAAACTGTTTTTT. It codes for CASSAPRGVGREKLFF. The genes are TRBV19 and TRBJ1-4, with D maybe TRBD1 (5 bases). Germline CDR1 and CDR2: LNHDA and SQIVND (reference sequence). This CDR3 comprises 16 residues. Deletions cut 5 bases from V and 8 bases from J, with 21 bases between.

The table lists this clone with a few counts. The genes are TRBV28 and TRBJ1-1, with 8 bases lining up with TRBD1. Trimming cost V 8 bases and J 0 bases; bases outside gene matches: 8. CDR3 length equals 15 residues. Germline assignment: CDR1 MDHEN and CDR2 SYDVKM. Here the CDR3 reads CASGGRGLMNTEAFF. The CDR3 coding sequence is TGTGCCAGCGGGGGCAGGGGGCTTATGAACACTGAAGCTTTCTTT.

The rearrangement links TRBV7-9 to TRBJ2-5, with 8 bases matching TRBD2. Germline V CDR1 and CDR2: SEHNR, FQNEAQ (reference sequence). The V gene end was trimmed by 7 bases and the J gene end by 1 base; junction bases not matched to a gene: 17. CDR3 length: 18 amino acids. DNA for the CDR3: TGTGCCAGCACCCCCCGGGGGGGGGCGTGGACACGCCAAGAGACCCAGTACTTC. Translating it yields CASTPRGGAWTRQETQYF. The complete variable domain, with remaining parts taken from reference TRBV7-9 and TRBJ2-5, reads DTGVSQNPRHKITKRGQNVTFRCDPISEHNRLYWYRQTLGQGPEFLTYFQNEAQLEKSRLLSDRFSAERPKGSFSTLEIQRTEQGDSAMYLCASTPRGGAWTRQETQYFGPGTRLLVL.

This rearrangement joins TRBV7-3 to TRBJ2-5; 8 bases match TRBD1. Germline CDR1 SGHTA, CDR2 FQGTGA. Trimming removed 1 base from V and 4 bases from J; junction bases left unmatched: 5. This CDR3 has 15 amino acids. DNA of the CDR3: TGTGCCAGCAGCTTAAATGGCCAGGGGGCAGAGACCCAGTACTTC. Protein sequence: CASSLNGQGAETQYF.

The chain links TRBV11-2 to TRBJ2-2; D unresolved. Germline-derived CDR1 and CDR2 are SGHAT and FQNNGV. The ends were cut back, 1 base at V and 5 bases at J, with 5 bases in the middle. This CDR3 has 13 residues. CDR3 coding DNA: TGTGCCAGCAGCTTAGCGCGGACCGGGGAGCTGTTTTTT. The encoded protein is CASSLARTGELFF. The full variable domain, with the rest looked up from reference TRBV11-2 and TRBJ2-2, is EAGVAQSPRYKIIEKRQSVAFWCNPISGHATLYWYQQILGQGPKLLIQFQNNGVVDDSQLPKDRFSAERLKGVDSTLKIQPAKLEDSAVYLCASSLARTGELFFGEGSRLTVL.

CDR3 nucleotide sequence: TGTGCCAGTAGTAAGCTAGCGGGAGTCCACGAGCAGTACTTC. Translation: CASSKLAGVHEQYF. This sequence joins TRBV19 and TRBJ2-7; 10 bases map to TRBD2. The CDR3 has 14 amino acids. CDR1 and CDR2 (germline): LNHDA, SQIVND (reference sequence). V lost 4 bases to trimming and J lost 5 bases; unmatched junction nucleotides: 5.

The count of this clone is one. The rearrangement joins TRBV12-3 or TRBV12-4 to TRBJ2-7, with D unclear. This CDR3 contains 11 residues. Trimming removed 6 bases at V and 7 bases at J, with 10 bases between. The chain's CDR3 is CASSPRWEQYF. CDR3 sequence (DNA): TGTGCCAGCAGCCCCAGGTGGGAGCAGTACTTC.

CDR3 loop: CASSVARQPGDQPQHF. The CDR3 nucleotides are TGTGCCAGCAGCGTAGCCCGACAGCCAGGGGATCAGCCCCAGCATTTT. V usage is TRBV9 and J usage is TRBJ1-5; D perhaps matches TRBD1 (6 bases). The V gene's germline CDR1 is SGDLS and CDR2 YYNGEE. This CDR3 comprises 16 residues. V was pared by 0 bases and J by 5 bases, with 15 bases between.

The CDR3 nucleotides read TGTGCCAGCAGCCAAGGGGTAGGGGTGAACACTGAAGCTTTCTTT. Amino acids: CASSQGVGVNTEAFF. The chain couples TRBV3-1 (or the pseudogene TRBV3-2) to TRBJ1-1, with D possibly TRBD1 on 5 matching bases. Between the trimmed V and J ends, which lost 1 base and 0 bases, there was a span of 9 bases. This CDR3 region has 15 residues. Germline loops: CDR1 LGHDT, CDR2 YNNKEL (reference sequence).

This CDR3 reads CASSAGSSWDYEQYF. The CDR3 nucleotides read TGTGCCAGCAGCGCAGGGTCTTCCTGGGACTACGAGCAGTACTTC. The chain is built from TRBV9 and TRBJ2-7; TRBD1 is a possible D gene (5 bases). This CDR3 spans 15 amino acids. Trimming pared 3 bases from V and 3 bases from J, leaving 16 bases between. Per the germline V gene, CDR1 is SGDLS and CDR2 is YYNGEE.

This clone was seen just once. The chain is built from TRBV27 and TRBJ1-5, with D possibly matching TRBD1 (6 bases). V was pared by 5 bases and J by 10 bases, with 12 bases between. The CDR3 totals 12 residues. Germline V lookup: CDR1 MNHEY, CDR2 SMNVEV (reference sequence). For the CDR3, the DNA is TGTGCCAGCAGTCCCTCGGGGGGCCCCCAGCATTTT. This codes for CASSPSGGPQHF.

V is TRBV2 and J is TRBJ1-2; D is possibly TRBD1 (6 bases). Germline V gives CDR1 SNHLY, CDR2 FYNNEI. The V end lost 0 bases, the J end lost 0 bases, and 8 bases lay between the germline ends. The CDR3 has 15 residues. For the CDR3, the DNA is TGTGCCAGCAGTGAAGCGGGGGCGGCTAACTATGGCTACACCTTC. This translates into CASSEAGAANYGYTF.

The chain couples TRBV7-9 to TRBJ2-3, with 13 positions matching TRBD2. Looked up from germline, CDR1 is SEHNR and CDR2 is FQNEAQ (reference sequence). With V trimmed by 5 bases and J by 2 bases, 4 bases remained unmatched. This CDR3 region has 16 residues. The CDR3 loop reads CASSRTSGSTTDTQYF. As DNA, the CDR3 is TGTGCCAGCAGCCGGACTAGCGGGAGTACCACAGATACGCAGTATTTT.

This clone was seen a few times. The rearrangement uses TRBV18 and TRBJ2-3; maybe TRBD2 (5 bases). The V end lost 6 bases, the J end lost 0 bases, and 13 bases lay between the germline ends. Germline V gives CDR1 KGHSH, CDR2 LQKENI. The CDR3 has 15 residues. The CDR3 DNA sequence: TGTGCCAGCTCGCCGAGGGTTAGTAGCACAGATACGCAGTATTTT. Its translation: CASSPRVSSTDTQYF. Based on the CDR3 plus reference TRBV18 and TRBJ2-3, the full variable domain is NAGVMQNPRHLVRRRGQEARLRCSPMKGHSHVYWYRQLPEEGLKFMVYLQKENIIDESGMPKERFSAEFPKEGPSILRIQQVVRGDSAAYFCASSPRVSSTDTQYFGPGTRLTVL.

This sequence joins TRBV4-2 and TRBJ1-4, with 7 positions matching TRBD1. Germline V lookup: CDR1 LGHNA, CDR2 YNFKEQ. V lost 0 bases to trimming and J lost 8 bases; unmatched junction nucleotides: 9. This CDR3 has 16 amino acids. The CDR3 is CASSQDQGRQGEKLFF. CDR3 bases: TGTGCCAGCAGCCAAGATCAGGGAAGACAGGGAGAAAAACTGTTTTTT.